What follows describes a single T cell receptor beta chain. Its antigen remains unidentified. No base qualities exist here, and no much larger clone lies one base off it. The library was obtained by the immunoSEQ multiplex PCR assay. For the multiplex PCR, a mixture combining 60 forward primers for TCR Vbeta segments and 13 reverse primers for TCR Jbeta segments was used. The CDR3 region of rearranged TCR beta genes was amplified from genomic DNA with a multiplex PCR assay. Amplified TCR beta libraries were sequenced as 87-base-pair reads on the Illumina HiSeq System. The original pipeline was this. Across the roughly 700 repertoires, a later analysis counted tens of millions of unique TCR beta chains, around 11 million of which were shared by at least two donors. A nearest-neighbor algorithm error-corrected the raw reads and collapsed the reads into unique sequences, merging closely related sequences to remove PCR and sequencing errors. To assign V, D and J gene segments, CDR3 sequences were aligned to IMGT reference sequences. For a sequence to be retained, a match of at least six nucleotides to both a V gene segment and a J gene segment was required. A rearrangement counted as productive if the CDR3 had no stop codons and remained in frame with V and J, and every other rearrangement counted as non-productive. Following IMGT convention, CDR3 was defined as the stretch from the second conserved V-encoded cysteine up to the conserved J-encoded phenylalanine. Sequences without an unambiguous match to a single V gene segment were excluded from the earlier analysis of 587 of the donors. An earlier analysis of roughly 590 of the donors called V segments functional above 56.7% productive rearrangements and segregating when the between-donor standard deviation exceeded 5%. A statistical classification framework was developed to diagnose cytomegalovirus status using the catalog of TCR beta chain sequences. In a later analysis, TCR nucleotide sequences were compared against IMGT/GENE-DB human TR gene sequences so that V and J genes could be assigned. In a later analysis, CDR3 sequences and most-parsimonious VDJ recombination scenarios were assigned using the TCRdist pipeline. In a later analysis, every TCR beta chain was defined by the combination of its CDR3 amino acid sequence and its V-gene family, and reads without a unique V-gene family were dropped. To address suspected cross-contamination and a sequencing artifact, a later analysis removed roughly 580 highly shared, low-generation-probability nucleotide sequences. In a later analysis, a clonal expansion index was calculated for each public chain from normalized within-repertoire ranks of inferred template counts. A later analysis computed generation probabilities with a VDJ recombination model fitted to out-of-frame rearrangements, and checked the results against IGoR. In a later analysis, hypergeometric tests were used to score TCR-TCR, TCR-HLA and TCR-CMV co-occurrence, with a repertoire-size bias correction applied to TCR pairs. To estimate false discovery rates, a later analysis permuted the HLA or CMV assignments 20 times. In a later analysis, co-occurring TCRs were grouped using DBSCAN, with TCRdist sequence similarity added in when clustering inside HLA-allele-positive subsets. Repertoires with fewer than 30,000 or more than 120,000 public chains were left out of co-occurrence clustering, as were five repertoires with anomalous nucleotide sharing. The clones in this table, taken by TCRdb from immuneACCESS, are in-frame only. Not every clone is retained; where verified, under half of the shortfall comes from an unresolved V gene, and the cause of the rest is unknown. V, J and clone size reflect that table, while D and trimming were determined from the DNA. The sample records roughly 140,000 clones, approximately 78% of which are singletons. The top ten constitute 2.4% of the sample.

The CDR3 numbers 19 residues from cysteine through phenylalanine. Only CDR3 DNA is held: 57 bases, read in frame from base 1. The germline V gene provides CDR1 SGHRS and CDR2 YFSETQ. The junction shows trimming of 4 bases on V and 1 base on J, and the gene matches do not reach 12 bases of it. This sample is drawn from a study of cytomegalovirus exposure and HLA in healthy donors (dated by TCRdb to about 2017). With regard to the full study: According to an earlier analysis of 450 to 650 of the donors, 150 million to 200 million T cells yielded over 90 million unique TCR beta sequences and approximately 300 Gb of sequence data. To predict cytomegalovirus infection status, the study combined high-throughput TCR immunosequencing, statistical association of individual TCRs with disease status, and machine learning. About 310 gigabases of sequencing data and tens of millions of unique TCR sequences were included in an early release covering 500 to 750 HLA-typed donors. Besides the first cohort of 500 to 700 subjects, a separate validation cohort made up of roughly 120 different subjects was used. On average, 235,054 unique TCR beta nucleotide sequences were sequenced per donor among 398 genotyped donors of the cohort, with approximately 18% of those sequences being non-productive. The study aimed to test whether signatures of past pathogen exposure could be identified by cataloging public T cell receptors. An earlier analysis of 587 of the donors used high-throughput TCR beta sequencing to judge whether each TCR beta V gene segment behaved as functional or pseudogenic. All discovery cohort repertoires had been generated using a single sequencing platform. A later genetic analysis used genome-wide SNP genotypes for 398 of the 666 donors, treating that subset as a discovery cohort. Alongside the repertoire data, information on donor age, sex, ethnicity and CMV serostatus was compiled. In the later analysis, no new phenotypic data were used to find candidate immune exposures; instead, reliance was placed on TCR beta sequences and their occurrence across donors. Typing coverage differed by locus: A, B, C, DRB1 and DQB1 were typed in about 620-630 donors, DQA1 in approximately 520, DPA1 in approximately 610, and DPB1 in 450 to 480. HLA typing included class I and class II loci at four-digit resolution. A few DR-DQ haplotypes were treated as single units for association and clustering because of strong linkage in the cohort. Among the roughly 410 genotyped donors, approximately 82% belonged to the genetic ancestry cluster associated with self-reported Caucasian donors. To study patterns of TCR occurrence, a later analysis re-analyzed previously published TCR beta repertoires from around 670 donors and added high-resolution HLA genotyping. The study used immunosequencing to profile the T cell repertoires of 600 to 850 subjects and linked those repertoires to cytomegalovirus serostatus. Broad study findings and their caveats: The classifier was reported to diagnose cytomegalovirus status with high specificity and sensitivity in both the original and validation cohorts. For the cohort, immune exposure information was limited to CMV serostatus. A few of the identified cytomegalovirus-associated TCR beta chains were confirmed in vitro to be specific for cytomegalovirus antigens. A later analysis reported that several top co-occurrence clusters appeared linked to parvovirus B19, influenza, CMV and Epstein-Barr virus. Correlated functional status among segregating V segments might reflect linkage disequilibrium, but an unknown experimental factor could not be ruled out. The earlier analysis of approximately 540 of the donors excluded roughly 17 rarely observed V segments, including chromosome 9 orphons, because counts were too low. Most TCR sequences were observed very rarely across donors, whereas some public TCRs were present in many individuals. Presence/absence analyses assumed roughly uniform sequencing depth across donors, an assumption that may not hold. Because the 87-base-pair reads could not distinguish some IMGT-functional V segments, including TRBV6-2 and TRBV6-3, those segments were excluded. Most CMV-associated TCR beta chains appeared to be HLA-restricted in a later analysis, and the HLA associations seemed to be driven largely by CMV exposure. A cluster of highly shared sequence variants was judged likely to be a technical artifact of the sequencing pipeline. An association between a missense DCLRE1C variant and V-gene and J-gene trimming of TCR beta chains was found in a later genetic analysis and replicated in an independent cohort. Specific HLA alleles were associated with 16,951 TCR beta sequences at a false discovery rate of 0.05 in a later analysis. In an earlier analysis of approximately 590 of the donors, most TCR beta V segments were observed in productive rearrangements about 90% or about 30% of the time, broadly matching IMGT annotations. When HLA alleles, especially DR and DQ, strongly co-occurred, TCR associations were difficult to assign to individual alleles. A further reported finding was that TCR beta sequences accurately predicted the HLA-A and HLA-B alleles for most subjects in the first cohort. This cohort had only TCR beta chains sequenced, and the lack of alpha or paired-chain data limited which features could be detected. In a later genetic analysis, fewer N-insertions in productive TCRs were reported among donors in an Asian-associated ancestry cluster than the approximately 670-donor mean. A later analysis found that HLA-associated TCR beta chains were more clonally expanded and had lower generation probabilities than equally common non-associated chains. According to the authors, the approach could potentially be generalized to other disease states and immunological phenotypes. According to a later analysis, TCR association rates differed among HLA loci, with DRB1 alleles showing the most associated TCRs and HLA-C alleles showing the fewest. Because HLA typing was missing for some donors at each locus, association tests included only the typed subset. The study gave a list of about 170 TCR beta chains associated with cytomegalovirus.

In total, 500 to 700 healthy bone marrow donors made up the cohort. All cohort members were sampled while nominally healthy, although unrecorded immune exposures were likely present. The donor tested CMV seropositive and was one of the 289 seropositive cohort members. A peripheral blood sample was provided by each donor, and peripheral blood mononuclear cells were used for TCR beta sequencing. The Qiagen DNeasy Blood Extraction Kit was used to extract genomic DNA from the blood cell samples. The sample taken for sequencing was PBMCs. The sequence was obtained from a woman aged 18-29 years in good health and CMV-seropositive. The V and J segments used are TRBV5-1 and TRBJ2-7, and 15 bases in between align with TRBD2. The nucleotide sequence is TGCGCCAGCAGCCCGAGGACTAGCGGGGGGGCATCCCGTTCCTACGAGCAGTACTTC. Its amino acids are CASSPRTSGGASRSYEQYF.